The sequence of this TCR beta chain was determined in a study of shared T cell receptors in the human thymus. The method was immunoSEQ multiplex PCR; TCRdb's version includes in-frame clones alone and lacks a portion of them. In the table there are over 650,000 clones, more than 75% of which are singletons. The ends lost 3 bases at V and 7 bases at J; junction bases unmatched: 9. This CDR3 is 15 amino acids long. CDR1 is SGHTS and CDR2 is YDEGEE in the germline V gene. The sample was also linked to a second study, of human thymus T cells. That source adds: Donation came from healthy Finnish infants having corrective surgery for congenital heart defects. The thymus tissue came from resections taken during corrective heart surgery. Seemingly biased V and J gene usage marked thymic and blood repertoires. Related research described thymic repertoires that were highly overlapping among unrelated individuals.

Sequenced: thymocytes. The chain has TRBV5-8 and TRBJ2-2; 7 bases fit TRBD1. This sequence was found in a boy less than two years old with a congenital heart defect. The CDR3 coding sequence is TGTGCCAGCAGCTGGGGACAGAGGAGTGGCGGGGAGCTGTTTTTT. It codes for CASSWGQRSGGELFF. Variable domain in full (rest from reference TRBV5-8 and TRBJ2-2): EAGVTQSPTHLIKTRGQQATLRCSPISGHTSVYWYQQALGLGLQFLLWYDEGEERNRGNFPPRFSGRQFPNYSSELNVNALELEDSALYLCASSWGQRSGGELFFGEGSRLTVL.